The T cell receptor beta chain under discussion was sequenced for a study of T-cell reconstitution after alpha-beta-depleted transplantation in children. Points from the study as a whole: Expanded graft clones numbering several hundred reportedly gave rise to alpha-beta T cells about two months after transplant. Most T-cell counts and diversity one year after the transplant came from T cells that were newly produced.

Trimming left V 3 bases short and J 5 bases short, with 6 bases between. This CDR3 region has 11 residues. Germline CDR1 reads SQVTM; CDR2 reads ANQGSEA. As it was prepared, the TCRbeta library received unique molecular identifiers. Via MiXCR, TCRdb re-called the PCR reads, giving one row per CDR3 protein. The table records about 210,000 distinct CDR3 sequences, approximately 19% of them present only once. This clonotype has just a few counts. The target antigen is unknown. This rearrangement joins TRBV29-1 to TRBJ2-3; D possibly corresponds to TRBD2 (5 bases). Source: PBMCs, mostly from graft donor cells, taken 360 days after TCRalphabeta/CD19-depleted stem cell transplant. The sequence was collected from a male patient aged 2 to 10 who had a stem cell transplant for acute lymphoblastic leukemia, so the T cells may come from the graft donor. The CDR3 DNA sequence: TGCAGCGTTGACGGAGGAGATACGCAGTATTTT. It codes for CSVDGGDTQYF.